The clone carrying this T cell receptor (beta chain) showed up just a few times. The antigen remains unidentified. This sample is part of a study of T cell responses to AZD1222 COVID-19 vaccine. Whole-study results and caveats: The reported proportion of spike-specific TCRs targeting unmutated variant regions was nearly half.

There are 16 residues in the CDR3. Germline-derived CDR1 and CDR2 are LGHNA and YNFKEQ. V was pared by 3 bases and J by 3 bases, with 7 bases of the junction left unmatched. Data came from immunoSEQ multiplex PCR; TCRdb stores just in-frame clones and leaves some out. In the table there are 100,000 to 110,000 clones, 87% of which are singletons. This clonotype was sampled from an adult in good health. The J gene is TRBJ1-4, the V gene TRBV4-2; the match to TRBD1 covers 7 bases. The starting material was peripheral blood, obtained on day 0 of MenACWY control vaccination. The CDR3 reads CASSQADRVANEKLFF. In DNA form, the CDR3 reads TGTGCCAGCAGCCAGGCCGACAGGGTCGCTAATGAAAAACTGTTTTTT.